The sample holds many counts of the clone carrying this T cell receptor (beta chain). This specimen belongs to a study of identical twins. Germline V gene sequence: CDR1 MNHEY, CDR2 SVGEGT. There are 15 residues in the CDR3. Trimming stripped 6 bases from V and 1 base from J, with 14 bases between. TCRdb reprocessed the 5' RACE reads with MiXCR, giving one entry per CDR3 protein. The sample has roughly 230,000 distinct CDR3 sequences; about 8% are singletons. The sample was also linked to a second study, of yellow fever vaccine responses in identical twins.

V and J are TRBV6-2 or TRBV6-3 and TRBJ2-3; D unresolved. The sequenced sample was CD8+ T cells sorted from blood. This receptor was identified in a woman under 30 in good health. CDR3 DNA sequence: TGTGCCAGCAGCCCAAGGGCGTCAGGCACAGATACGCAGTATTTT. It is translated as CASSPRASGTDTQYF.